This TCR beta chain was captured by sequencing in a study of T cell responses to AZD1222 COVID-19 vaccine. Broader study findings: The donor cohort was predominantly white British with a female majority, and clonal diversity may have been underestimated. Seropositive at baseline were only a handful of AZD1222 recipients. Receipt of two AZD1222 doses was followed by a rise in Spike-specific TCR breadth and depth.

About this clone: Its antigen is not identified.

J was trimmed by 2 bases and V by 2 bases; bases with no gene match: 4. Germline V gives CDR1 MGHRA, CDR2 YSYEKL. This CDR3 has 16 amino acids. Generated by immunoSEQ multiplex PCR, the TCRdb table keeps only in-frame clones and is missing some. The repertoire has roughly 140,000 clones, 90% to 95% of them found once; the top ten carry approximately 5.2%. This chain connects TRBV4-1 to TRBJ2-3; 10 bases line up with TRBD2. The sample in question was peripheral blood, obtained on day 0 of AZD1222 vaccination. This sequence was found in an adult in good health. CDR3 nucleotide sequence: TGCGCCAGCAGCCAACCCGGGACTAGCGCCACAGATACGCAGTATTTT. It specifies CASSQPGTSATDTQYF.